Detailed here is one T cell receptor beta chain. Its target is unknown. This clone may be a read error of a much larger clone one base away. Researchers generated TCR beta cDNA from about 450 ng of total RNA, relying on a constant-region primer. Libraries covering TCR beta were generated through three nested multiplex PCR rounds (using a slightly modified ARM-PCR). Rounds one and two of PCR, each of around 11 cycles, were primed with TRBV1-TRBV30 forward primers and a C-beta reverse primer. TCRdb re-called the multiplex PCR reads through MiXCR, storing one row per CDR3 protein. The data contain hundreds of thousands of distinct CDR3 sequences, roughly three fifths of them singletons. This sample was taken from a study of tumor-infiltrating lymphocytes in primary liver carcinoma. Whole-study results and caveats: Tumor region pairs outstripped tumor-adjacent and tumor-blood pairs in overlap.

Per the germline V gene, CDR1 is MNHEY and CDR2 is SVGAGI. The CDR3 is 17 amino acids. The authors took blood RNA from unsorted whole blood and also extracted germline DNA. HBV chronically infected the treatment-naive patients. They drew roughly 3.9 milliliters of peripheral blood before surgery. The TCR sequence derives from a woman younger than 45 with primary liver carcinoma and hepatitis B virus infection. The chain has TRBV6-5 and TRBJ2-6; a possible D gene is TRBD1 (6 bases). The material sequenced was peripheral blood. CDR3 loop: CASRRRDTFSGANVLAF. CDR3 DNA: TGTGCCAGCAGGCGACGGGACACCTTCTCTGGGGCCAACGTCCTGGCTTTC.